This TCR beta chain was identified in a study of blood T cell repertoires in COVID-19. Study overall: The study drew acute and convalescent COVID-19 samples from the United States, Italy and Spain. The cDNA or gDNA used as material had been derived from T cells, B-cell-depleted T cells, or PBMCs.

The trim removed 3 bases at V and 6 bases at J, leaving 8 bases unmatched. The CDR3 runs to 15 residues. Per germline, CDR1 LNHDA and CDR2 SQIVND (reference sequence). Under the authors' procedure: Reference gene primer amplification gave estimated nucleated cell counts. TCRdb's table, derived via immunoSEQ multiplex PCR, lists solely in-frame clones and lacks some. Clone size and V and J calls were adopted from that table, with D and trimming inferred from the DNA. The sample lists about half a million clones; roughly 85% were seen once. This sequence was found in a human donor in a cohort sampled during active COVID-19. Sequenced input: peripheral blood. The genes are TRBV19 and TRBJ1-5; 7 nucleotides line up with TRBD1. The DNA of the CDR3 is TGTGCCAGTAGTATGGTCCAGGGGGTTTTTCAGCCCCAGCATTTT. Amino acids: CASSMVQGVFQPQHF.